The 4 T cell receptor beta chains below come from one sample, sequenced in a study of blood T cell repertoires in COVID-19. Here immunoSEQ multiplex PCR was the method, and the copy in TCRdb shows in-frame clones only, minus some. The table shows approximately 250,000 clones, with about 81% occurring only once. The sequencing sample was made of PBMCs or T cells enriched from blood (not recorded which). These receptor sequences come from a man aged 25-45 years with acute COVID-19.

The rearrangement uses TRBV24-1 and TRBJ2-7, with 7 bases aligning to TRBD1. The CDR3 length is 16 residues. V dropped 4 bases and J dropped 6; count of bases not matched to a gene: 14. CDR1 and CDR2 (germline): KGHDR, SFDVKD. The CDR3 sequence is CATSERDTGTACEQYV. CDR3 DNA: TGTGCCACCAGTGAACGCGATACCGGGACAGCCTGCGAGCAGTACGTC.

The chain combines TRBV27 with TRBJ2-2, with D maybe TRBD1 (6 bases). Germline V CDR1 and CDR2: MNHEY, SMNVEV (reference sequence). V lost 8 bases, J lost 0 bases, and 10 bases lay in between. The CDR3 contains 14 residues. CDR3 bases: TGTGCCAGCCGGACAGTCGCGAACACCGGGGAGCTGTTTTTT. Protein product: CASRTVANTGELFF.

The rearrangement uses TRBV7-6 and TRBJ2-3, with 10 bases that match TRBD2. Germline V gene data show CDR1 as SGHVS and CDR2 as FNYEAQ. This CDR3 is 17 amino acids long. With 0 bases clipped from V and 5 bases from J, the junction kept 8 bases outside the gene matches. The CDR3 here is CASSLATSGKIKDTQYF. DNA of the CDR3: TGTGCCAGCAGCTTAGCCACTAGCGGGAAAATTAAAGATACGCAGTATTTT.

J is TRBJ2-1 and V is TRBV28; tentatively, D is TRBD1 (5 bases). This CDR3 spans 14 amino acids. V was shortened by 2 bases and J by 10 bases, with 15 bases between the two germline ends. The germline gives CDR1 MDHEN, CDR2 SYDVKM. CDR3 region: CASSLPPPRVEQFF. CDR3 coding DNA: TGTGCCAGCAGTTTACCCCCCCCCAGGGTGGAGCAGTTCTTC. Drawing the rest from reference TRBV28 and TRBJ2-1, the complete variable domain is DVKVTQSSRYLVKRTGEKVFLECVQDMDHENMFWYRQDPGLGLRLIYFSYDVKMKEKGDIPEGYSVSREKKERFSLILESASTNQTSMYLCASSLPPPRVEQFFGPGTRLTVL.